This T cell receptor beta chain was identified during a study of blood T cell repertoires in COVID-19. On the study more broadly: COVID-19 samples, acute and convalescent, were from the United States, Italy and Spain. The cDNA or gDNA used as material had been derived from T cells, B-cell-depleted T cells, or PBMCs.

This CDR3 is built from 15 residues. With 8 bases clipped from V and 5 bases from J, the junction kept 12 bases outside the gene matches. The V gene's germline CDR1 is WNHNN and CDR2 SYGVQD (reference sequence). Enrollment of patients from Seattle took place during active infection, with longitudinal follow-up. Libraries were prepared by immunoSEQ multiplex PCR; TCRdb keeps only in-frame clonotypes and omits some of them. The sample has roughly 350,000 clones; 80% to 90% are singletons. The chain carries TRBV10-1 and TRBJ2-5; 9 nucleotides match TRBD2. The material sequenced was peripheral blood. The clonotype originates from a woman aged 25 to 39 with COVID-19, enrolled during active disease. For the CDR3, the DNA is TGCGCCAGCTCCCTGACTAGCGGCCTAGTGGAGACCCAGTACTTC. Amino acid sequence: CASSLTSGLVETQYF.